This record looks at one T cell receptor (beta chain) sequence and its context. Its antigen is not yet known. Base qualities are not recorded, but no much larger clone differs from it by a single base. This sample was taken from a study of cytomegalovirus exposure and HLA in healthy donors (dated by TCRdb to 2015 to 2018). In the study overall: In an earlier analysis of roughly 500 of the donors, less than 350 Gb of sequence data and some 100 million unique TCR beta sequences from about 179 million T cells were reported. Every repertoire in the discovery cohort had been generated on one and the same sequencing platform. The study was designed to test whether signatures of past pathogen exposure could be identified by cataloging public T cell receptors. An early release covering roughly 600 HLA-typed donors comprised approximately 300 gigabases of sequencing data and 85 million or so unique TCR sequences. Five DR-DQ haplotypes were handled as single units for association and clustering because linkage in the cohort was strong. To predict cytomegalovirus infection status, the study brought together high-throughput TCR immunosequencing, statistical association of individual TCRs with disease status, and machine learning. Donor age, sex, ethnicity and CMV serostatus were compiled alongside the repertoire data. A later analysis re-analyzed previously published TCR beta repertoires from hundreds of donors and added high-resolution HLA genotyping to study TCR occurrence patterns. On average, around 240,000 unique TCR beta nucleotide sequences were sequenced per donor among 398 genotyped donors of the cohort, with roughly a sixth of those sequences being non-productive. Of the roughly 410 genotyped donors, approximately 81% were placed in the genetic ancestry cluster associated with self-reported Caucasian donors. In addition to the first cohort of 666 subjects, a separate validation cohort of over 90 different subjects was used. HLA typing included class I and class II loci at four-digit resolution. The number of donors typed differed by locus, with about 620-630 for A, B, C, DRB1 and DQB1, 522 for DQA1, about 610 for DPA1, and 400 to 490 for DPB1. The later analysis used no new phenotypic data to find candidate immune exposures, relying instead on TCR beta sequences and their occurrence across donors. A later genetic analysis took genome-wide SNP genotypes for 398 of the 666 donors and used that subset as a discovery cohort. The T cell repertoires of 550 to 850 subjects were profiled by immunosequencing and related to cytomegalovirus serostatus. An earlier analysis of roughly 600 of the donors used high-throughput TCR beta sequencing to judge whether each TCR beta V gene segment behaved as functional or pseudogenic.

Receptor libraries were prepared by the immunoSEQ multiplex PCR assay. The multiplex PCR relied on a mix of 60 forward primers for TCR Vbeta segments and 13 reverse primers for TCR Jbeta segments. The CDR3 region of rearranged TCR beta genes was amplified from genomic DNA by a multiplex PCR assay. On the Illumina HiSeq System, the amplified TCR beta libraries were sequenced as 87-base-pair reads. Per the authors' processing: A later analysis tallied around 87 million unique TCR beta chains across the 700 or so repertoires, and roughly 11 million of those chains were shared by two or more donors. Raw reads were error-corrected and collapsed into unique sequences with a nearest-neighbor algorithm that merged closely related sequences to remove PCR and sequencing errors. Alignment of CDR3 sequences to IMGT reference sequences was used to assign V, D and J gene segments. Each retained sequence needed at least a six-nucleotide match to both a V gene segment and a J gene segment. Rearrangements were classified as productive when the CDR3 lacked stop codons and remained in frame with V and J, and all other rearrangements were classified as non-productive. Following IMGT convention, CDR3 was defined as the stretch from the second conserved V-encoded cysteine up to the conserved J-encoded phenylalanine. In an earlier analysis of approximately 590 of the donors, sequences lacking an unambiguous match to a single V gene segment were excluded. In an earlier analysis of a few hundred of the donors, V segments were called functional above 56.7% productive rearrangements and were called segregating when the between-donor standard deviation exceeded 5%. A statistical classification framework was developed to diagnose cytomegalovirus status using the catalog of TCR beta chain sequences. V and J gene assignment, in a later analysis, came from comparing TCR nucleotide sequences with IMGT/GENE-DB human TR gene sequences. Using the TCRdist pipeline, a later analysis assigned CDR3 sequences along with most-parsimonious VDJ recombination scenarios. In a later analysis, each TCR beta chain was defined by its CDR3 amino acid sequence together with its V-gene family, and reads without a unique V-gene family were excluded. A later analysis removed 592 highly shared, low-generation-probability nucleotide sequences to deal with suspected cross-contamination and a sequencing artifact. A later analysis calculated a clonal expansion index for each public chain from normalized within-repertoire ranks of inferred template counts. A later analysis computed generation probabilities with a VDJ recombination model fitted to out-of-frame rearrangements, and checked the results against IGoR. A later analysis scored TCR-TCR, TCR-HLA and TCR-CMV co-occurrence with hypergeometric tests, applying a repertoire-size bias correction to TCR pairs. To estimate false discovery rates, a later analysis permuted the HLA or CMV assignments 20 times. In a later analysis, co-occurring TCRs were grouped with DBSCAN, and TCRdist sequence similarity was added when clustering was performed within HLA-allele-positive subsets. Repertoires with fewer than 30,000 or more than 120,000 public chains, plus five repertoires with anomalous nucleotide sharing, were excluded from co-occurrence clustering. TCRdb carries this immuneACCESS record with in-frame sequences only. Its versions omit some clonotypes, under half of them owing to an unresolved V gene in the studies checked, with the rest unexplained. D and trimming were read from the DNA, whereas the V and J calls and clone size are those reported in that table. Within this sample are some 130,000 clones, with around 85% of them counted one time only. The ten largest clones represent more than 1.5% of the sample.

The junction carries 14 bases between V and J, which are trimmed by 2 bases and 8 bases respectively. CDR1 is given as SGHDT and CDR2 as YYEEEE, both from the germline V gene. Inclusive of the bounding cysteine and phenylalanine, the CDR3 is 14 residues long. The entry retains the CDR3 DNA only, 42 bases that are in frame from base 1. The cohort was made up of roughly 670 healthy bone marrow donors. At the time of sampling, every cohort member was nominally healthy, though immune exposures that went unrecorded were likely present. The donor was CMV seronegative and was included in the group of a few hundred seronegative cohort members. Every donor gave a peripheral blood sample, and the peripheral blood mononuclear cells from that sample were used for TCR beta sequencing. Genomic DNA extraction from the blood cell samples was performed with the Qiagen DNeasy Blood Extraction Kit. Findings and caveats that apply to the study as a whole: The study listed 170 or so TCR beta chains as associated with cytomegalovirus. According to a later analysis, TCR association rates differed among HLA loci, with DRB1 alleles showing the most associated TCRs and HLA-C alleles showing the fewest. The sequencing pipeline was judged likely to have produced a cluster of highly shared sequence variants as a technical artifact. Strong co-occurrence of HLA alleles, especially DR and DQ, made assigning TCR associations to individual alleles difficult. Some IMGT-functional V segments, including TRBV6-2 and TRBV6-3, could not be told apart with the 87-base-pair reads, so those segments were excluded. HLA typing was unavailable for some donors at each locus, so association tests used only the typed subset. Most CMV-associated TCR beta chains appeared to be HLA-restricted in a later analysis, and the HLA associations seemed to be driven largely by CMV exposure. In an earlier analysis of fewer than 750 of the donors, most TCR beta V segments were observed in productive rearrangements about 87% or about 30% of the time, broadly matching IMGT annotations. A further reported finding was that TCR beta sequences accurately predicted the HLA-A and HLA-B alleles for most subjects in the first cohort. In a later analysis, over 15,000 TCR beta sequences were associated with specific HLA alleles at a false discovery rate of 0.05. V-gene and J-gene trimming of TCR beta chains was associated with a missense DCLRE1C variant in a later genetic analysis, and the association was replicated in an independent cohort. The only immune exposure information available for the cohort was CMV serostatus. Correlated functional status among segregating V segments might reflect linkage disequilibrium, but an unknown experimental factor could not be ruled out. Across donors, most TCR sequences were observed very rarely, whereas some public TCRs were present in many individuals. In a later analysis, HLA-associated TCR beta chains were found to be more clonally expanded and to have lower generation probabilities than equally common non-associated chains. It was suggested by the authors that the approach could potentially be generalized to other disease states and immunological phenotypes. Sequencing depth was assumed to be roughly uniform across donors in the presence/absence analyses, though that assumption may not hold. Cytomegalovirus status was reported to be diagnosed by the classifier with high specificity and sensitivity in both the original and validation cohorts. Compared with the roughly 600-donor mean, donors in an Asian-associated ancestry cluster had fewer N-insertions in productive TCRs, according to a later genetic analysis. In vitro tests confirmed that a few of the cytomegalovirus-associated TCR beta chains recognize cytomegalovirus antigens. In a later analysis, several top co-occurrence clusters were reported to appear linked to parvovirus B19, influenza, CMV and Epstein-Barr virus. The cohort was sequenced for TCR beta chains only, and without alpha or paired-chain data the features that could be detected were limited. Because counts were too low, about 15 rarely observed V segments, including chromosome 9 orphons, were left out of the earlier analysis of some 600 of the donors.

The clonotype originates from a boy under 18 in good health and CMV-seronegative. Sequencing was carried out using PBMCs. The V and J segments used are TRBV5-6 and TRBJ2-1; possibly the D gene is TRBD1, per 5 matching bases. CDR3 sequence: CASSFQGSKDEQFF. The DNA sequence reads TGTGCCAGCAGCTTCCAGGGTTCAAAGGATGAGCAGTTCTTC.